The sequence of this T cell receptor beta chain was determined in a study of CD8+ T cells in alopecia areata. As concerns this clone: Its antigen is currently unknown.

Findings and limits, study-wide: Many expanded lesional clones persisted during tofacitinib (in both scalp and blood).

The CDR3 extends over 13 amino acids. CDR1 SGHTA and CDR2 FQGNSA come from the germline V gene. The V end lost 4 bases, the J end lost 11 bases, and 17 bases lay between the germline ends. TCR sequencing used cDNA made by reverse transcription of extracted RNA. The assay was immunoSEQ multiplex PCR, and TCRdb's table has in-frame clones only and misses some. This table holds some 190,000 clones, 40% to 65% found once. The treatment here: oral pan-JAK inhibitor, 5-10 mg twice daily. The TCR originated in a human donor with alopecia areata. Source: CD8+ T cells sorted from blood, taken around week 54, from a patient treated with tofacitinib. The chain uses TRBV7-2 and TRBJ1-1; D remains ambiguous. CDR3: CASSSLKSFEAFF. CDR3 nucleotide sequence: TGTGCCAGCAGCTCTCTAAAAAGTTTCGAGGCTTTCTTT.